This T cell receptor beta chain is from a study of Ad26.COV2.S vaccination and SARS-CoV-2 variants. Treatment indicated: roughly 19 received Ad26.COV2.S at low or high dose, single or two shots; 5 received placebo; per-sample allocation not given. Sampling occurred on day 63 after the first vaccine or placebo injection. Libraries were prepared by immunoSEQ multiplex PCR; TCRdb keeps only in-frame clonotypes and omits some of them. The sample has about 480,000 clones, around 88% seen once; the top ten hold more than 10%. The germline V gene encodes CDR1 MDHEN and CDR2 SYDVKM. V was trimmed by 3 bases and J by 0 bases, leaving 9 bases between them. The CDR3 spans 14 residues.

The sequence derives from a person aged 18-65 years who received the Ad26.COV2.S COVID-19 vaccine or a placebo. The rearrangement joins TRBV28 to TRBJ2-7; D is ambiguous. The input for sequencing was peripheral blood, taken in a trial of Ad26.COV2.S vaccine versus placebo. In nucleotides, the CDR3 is TGTGCCAGCAGTTTGCAGGCCCTCTCCTACGAGCAGTACTTC. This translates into CASSLQALSYEQYF. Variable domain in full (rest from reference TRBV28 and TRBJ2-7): DVKVTQSSRYLVKRTGEKVFLECVQDMDHENMFWYRQDPGLGLRLIYFSYDVKMKEKGDIPEGYSVSREKKERFSLILESASTNQTSMYLCASSLQALSYEQYFGPGTRLTVT.